This is a list of T cell receptor beta chains from one sample in a study of identical twins. TCRdb fed the 5' RACE reads into MiXCR, producing one record per CDR3 protein. Counted here are about 700,000 distinct CDR3 sequences, around 6% occurring once; the ten biggest clones make up roughly 1.8%. The sequencing sample was made of naive T cells sorted from blood. All receptors come from a man aged 18 to 30 in good health. Both conserved end residues are part of each CDR3. D genes are given only for firm matches. The listing skips clone size in some rows; elsewhere it reads once, few, many or a size class.

abundance	len	v_gene	d_gene	j_gene	CDR3aa	CDR3nt
few	19	TRBV11-1	TRBD1	TRBJ1-4	CASSFPHGTGGDSNEKLFF	TGTGCCAGCAGCTTCCCGCATGGGACAGGGGGCGATTCTAATGAAAAACTGTTTTTT
many	15	TRBV18	TRBD2	TRBJ2-7	CASSPAAGGSYEQYF	TGTGCCAGCTCACCTGCAGCGGGGGGCTCCTACGAGCAGTACTTC
many	15	TRBV12-3/TRBV12-4	TRBD1	TRBJ2-2	CASSPGTGVTGELFF	TGTGCCAGCAGCCCCGGGACAGGGGTGACCGGGGAGCTGTTTTTT
many	13	TRBV20-1	TRBD1	TRBJ1-1	CSAAGGSYTEAFF	TGCAGTGCCGCAGGGGGGTCGTACACTGAAGCTTTCTTT
many	12	TRBV25-1	.	TRBJ1-6	CASSEYFSPLHF	TGTGCCAGCAGTGAATATTTTTCACCCCTCCACTTT
many	16	TRBV5-1	.	TRBJ2-1	CASSLNEGKTYNEQFF	TGCGCCAGCAGCTTGAATGAGGGGAAGACCTACAATGAGCAGTTCTTC
few	14	TRBV10-3	TRBD2	TRBJ2-7	CAITTSGGDYEQYF	TGTGCCATCACGACTAGCGGAGGGGACTACGAGCAGTACTTC
many	14	TRBV25-1	TRBD1	TRBJ2-2	CASSEGTATGELFF	TGTGCCAGCAGTGAAGGGACAGCCACCGGGGAGCTGTTTTTT
many	16	TRBV12-3/TRBV12-4	TRBD2	TRBJ2-2	CASRRLAGGPTGELFF	TGTGCCAGCAGACGACTAGCGGGAGGGCCTACCGGGGAGCTGTTTTTT
many	14	TRBV29-1	.	TRBJ2-1	CSVGSRRNYNEQFF	TGCAGCGTTGGAAGCAGGAGAAACTACAATGAGCAGTTCTTC
many	16	TRBV5-1	.	TRBJ2-3	CASSQGQPSFKDTQYF	TGCGCCAGCAGCCAGGGGCAGCCTAGCTTCAAAGATACGCAGTATTTT
.	14	TRBV5-1	TRBD1	TRBJ2-7	CASSLKGGKGEQYF	TGCGCCAGCAGCTTGAAAGGGGGCAAGGGCGAGCAGTACTTC
many	15	TRBV20-1	.	TRBJ2-1	CSARAWQGRRNEQFF	TGCAGTGCTAGAGCGTGGCAGGGACGAAGGAATGAGCAGTTCTTC
many	14	TRBV5-1	.	TRBJ1-2	CASSLGRADYGYTF	TGCGCCAGCAGCTTGGGGAGGGCGGACTATGGCTACACCTTC
.	17	TRBV3-1	TRBD2	TRBJ2-2	CASSPGLAGGQGWELFF	TGTGCCAGCAGCCCGGGACTAGCGGGAGGTCAAGGCTGGGAGCTGTTTTTT
many	15	TRBV4-2	TRBD2	TRBJ2-1	CASSPGGGIYNEQFF	TGTGCCAGCAGCCCCGGCGGGGGGATTTACAATGAGCAGTTCTTC
many	15	TRBV12-3/TRBV12-4	.	TRBJ2-4	CASSLIPLAKNIQYF	TGTGCCAGCAGTTTAATCCCACTAGCCAAAAACATTCAGTACTTC
many	12	TRBV12-3/TRBV12-4	.	TRBJ1-1	CASSFMDTEAFF	TGTGCCAGCAGTTTTATGGACACTGAAGCTTTCTTT
.	16	TRBV6-1	.	TRBJ1-6	CASSDGGTLYYSPLHF	TGTGCCAGCAGTGACGGGGGAACCCTATATTATTCACCCCTCCACTTT
many	17	TRBV4-2	TRBD2	TRBJ2-1	CASSQVVGGSSYNEQFF	TGTGCCAGCAGCCAAGTGGTGGGCGGGAGCTCCTACAATGAGCAGTTCTTC
many	14	TRBV7-8	.	TRBJ1-2	CASSREGFRWGYTF	TGTGCCAGCAGCCGAGAGGGCTTCCGATGGGGCTACACCTTC
many	15	TRBV5-1	TRBD1	TRBJ2-1	CASSLGQGATSEQFF	TGCGCCAGCAGCCTAGGACAGGGGGCGACGAGTGAGCAGTTCTTC
few	16	TRBV7-8	.	TRBJ2-7	CASSPRPGLGNYEQYF	TGTGCCAGCAGCCCACGACCCGGCCTTGGTAACTACGAGCAGTACTTC
.	15	TRBV20-1	TRBD2	TRBJ2-2	CSARGTSFLAGELFF	TGCAGTGCTAGAGGGACTAGCTTCTTAGCCGGGGAGCTGTTTTTT
.	13	TRBV7-2	.	TRBJ2-2	CASTPRLTGELFF	TGTGCCAGCACCCCGCGGCTCACCGGGGAGCTGTTTTTT
.	12	TRBV20-1	.	TRBJ2-1	CSAVHNYNEQFF	TGCAGTGCCGTCCACAATTACAATGAGCAGTTCTTC
.	15	TRBV7-8	TRBD1	TRBJ2-5	CASSRDRVSLETQYF	TGTGCCAGCAGCCGGGACAGGGTATCGTTGGAGACCCAGTACTTC
.	16	TRBV7-2	TRBD1	TRBJ2-3	CASSPRGTVVLDTQYF	TGTGCCAGCAGCCCGAGGGGGACAGTCGTTTTAGATACGCAGTATTTT
many	14	TRBV7-6	.	TRBJ2-2	CASSPEGSTGELFF	TGTGCCAGCAGCCCGGAGGGGAGTACCGGGGAGCTGTTTTTT
many	14	TRBV12-3/TRBV12-4	.	TRBJ2-1	CASIRGEVGNEQFF	TGTGCCAGCATCCGGGGAGAGGTCGGCAATGAGCAGTTCTTC
many	14	TRBV28	.	TRBJ1-2	CASSSGRANYGYTF	TGTGCCAGCAGTTCGGGACGGGCTAACTATGGCTACACCTTC
few	12	TRBV6-6	TRBD2	TRBJ2-1	CASTGTSGRAFF	TGTGCCAGCACCGGGACTAGCGGGAGGGCGTTCTTC
few	15	TRBV5-1	TRBD2	TRBJ2-5	CASSLDPGGGETQYF	TGCGCCAGCAGCTTGGACCCGGGAGGGGGAGAGACCCAGTACTTC
many	15	TRBV5-1	.	TRBJ2-1	CASSLGLPGHNEQFF	TGCGCCAGCAGCTTGGGCCTCCCGGGCCACAATGAGCAGTTCTTC
.	15	TRBV20-1	TRBD2	TRBJ2-7	CSAIAPGLAFDEQYF	TGCAGTGCTATAGCCCCGGGACTAGCATTTGACGAGCAGTACTTC
many	16	TRBV7-2	.	TRBJ2-2	CASSLRPGLYTGELFF	TGTGCCAGCAGCCTCCGGCCGGGACTTTACACCGGGGAGCTGTTTTTT
.	12	TRBV20-1	.	TRBJ2-7	CSAPGLTYEQYF	TGCAGTGCTCCGGGACTTACCTACGAGCAGTACTTC
.	16	TRBV7-9	TRBD2	TRBJ2-3	CASSPQGLAGGDTQYF	TGTGCCAGCAGCCCCCAGGGACTAGCGGGAGGCGATACGCAGTATTTT
many	13	TRBV5-1	.	TRBJ2-2	CASSLALTGELFF	TGCGCCAGCAGCTTGGCCCTGACCGGGGAGCTGTTTTTT
.	13	TRBV20-1	TRBD2	TRBJ2-7	CSAPTSGSYEQYF	TGCAGTGCCCCGACTAGCGGGAGCTACGAGCAGTACTTC
few	13	TRBV12-5	.	TRBJ1-3	CASGEGPGNTIYF	TGTGCTAGTGGTGAGGGGCCTGGAAACACCATATATTTT
.	15	TRBV7-2	.	TRBJ2-2	CASSLLGMNTGELFF	TGTGCCAGCAGCCTTTTGGGGATGAACACCGGGGAGCTGTTTTTT
.	16	TRBV15	TRBD2	TRBJ2-2	CATSRGLAVNTGELFF	TGTGCCACCAGCAGGGGACTAGCGGTGAACACCGGGGAGCTGTTTTTT